This T cell receptor (beta chain) was captured by sequencing in a study of CD8 T cells in ankylosing spondylitis. Study-level findings and limits: Disease-linked clones had a CD8+ phenotype and relatively low frequency in peripheral blood. A subset of motif variants has previously been described in the synovial fluid and blood of reactive arthritis.

At least ten counts were recorded for this clonotype. The antigen remains undetermined. Germline V gene data show CDR1 as SGHDT and CDR2 as YYEEEE. The CDR3 totals 16 residues. The V segment lost 1 base and the J segment 2 bases; nucleotides outside the gene matches: 3. From the 5' RACE reads, TCRdb called clonotypes with MiXCR, one entry per CDR3 protein. The table has 200,000 or so distinct CDR3 sequences, 20% to 30% seen once; the top ten hold around 6.3%. Sequencing used blood, either unsorted or a sorted T cell fraction (not recorded which). V is TRBV5-6 and J is TRBJ2-3; 11 bases fit TRBD2. The source of this sequence is a male donor with ankylosing spondylitis or in good health (not recorded which). This CDR3 reads CASSLTSGRITDTQYF. The CDR3 bases are TGTGCCAGCAGCTTGACTAGCGGGAGAATCACAGATACGCAGTATTTT.